A selection of T cell receptor beta chains follows, all from one sample in a study of CD8 T cells in Susac syndrome. TCRdb independently ran MiXCR on the immunoSEQ multiplex PCR reads; one entry per CDR3 protein. The sample has approximately 120,000 distinct CDR3 sequences, under 95% seen once; the top ten hold about 0.23%. Sequenced input: CD8+ T cells from PBMCs. The origin of the receptors is a human donor with multiple sclerosis. Both conserved end residues are part of each CDR3. The D gene is left open where the match is weak.

NA	TRBV5-1	TRBJ2-1	CASSLWDLNEQFF
NA	TRBV12-5	TRBJ2-1	CASGLDPLLSYNEQFF
NA	TRBV27	TRBJ1-1	CASSLSTGAKTEAFF
NA	TRBV28	TRBJ2-7	CASDGTQTYEQYF
NA	TRBV6-5	TRBJ1-2	CASTELAGYGYTF
NA	TRBV5-4	TRBJ1-1	CASSLDGIEAFF
TRBD1	TRBV29-1	TRBJ2-3	CSADRGYTDTQYF
TRBD1	TRBV7-9	TRBJ2-1	CASIPTGEYNEQFF
TRBD1	TRBV12-3/TRBV12-4	TRBJ2-7	CASSFEGTGWREQYF
NA	TRBV12-3/TRBV12-4	TRBJ2-7	CASSGQSSSYEQYF
NA	TRBV2	TRBJ2-6	CARGSSGANVLTF
NA	TRBV10-3	TRBJ1-1	CAISEPGEGTEAFF
NA	TRBV28	TRBJ1-1	CASSLQGVAEAFF
TRBD1	TRBV28	TRBJ1-4	CASSLRDSNEKLFF
NA	TRBV18	TRBJ2-4	CASSPEEQFLAKNIQYF
NA	TRBV7-9	TRBJ1-1	CASSRTAPEAFF
NA	TRBV3-1	TRBJ1-1	CASSQASRYTEAFF
NA	TRBV5-6	TRBJ2-5	CASSLLERETQYF
NA	TRBV30	TRBJ1-5	CAWSVPGGDQPQHF
TRBD2	TRBV2	TRBJ2-1	CASSELAGVMNEQFF
NA	TRBV6-1	TRBJ1-1	CASIFDRMGTEAFF
NA	TRBV30	TRBJ2-7	CAWRSPGGALYEQYF
TRBD1	TRBV15	TRBJ1-5	CATSGKQGAQPQHF
TRBD2	TRBV4-1	TRBJ2-3	CASSQEVTGGREDTQYF
TRBD1	TRBV29-1	TRBJ2-6	CSVRQGARSGANVLTF
NA	TRBV20-1	TRBJ2-1	CSARDGQYSYNEQFF
NA	TRBV6-2/TRBV6-3	TRBJ2-1	CASIGVPGRIYNEQFF
NA	TRBV14	TRBJ2-4	CASGPPGGADIQYF
NA	TRBV7-8	TRBJ2-7	CASSLHLEAEQYF
NA	TRBV6-5	TRBJ2-3	CASSFYKLPDTQYF
NA	TRBV4-1	TRBJ1-3	CASSQVGTVDTIYF
TRBD1	TRBV19	TRBJ1-1	CASSIWTGVTEAFF
NA	TRBV14	TRBJ2-7	CASSQARTEYEQYF
NA	TRBV30	TRBJ2-1	CAWSQERERETEQFF
NA	TRBV29-1	TRBJ2-7	CSARERQGIEQYF
NA	TRBV29-1	TRBJ2-3	CSVLRETDTQYF
TRBD2	TRBV12-3/TRBV12-4	TRBJ2-3	CASTLTSSTDTQYF
NA	TRBV11-2	TRBJ1-2	CASSLGTGLYGYTF
NA	TRBV29-1	TRBJ1-5	CSVEEESNQPQHF
TRBD1	TRBV27	TRBJ2-7	CASSPDRTYEQYF
NA	TRBV6-6	TRBJ2-2	CASESANTGELFF
TRBD2	TRBV13	TRBJ2-1	CASSREAYNEQFF
NA	TRBV19	TRBJ1-5	CASSIPGIFTNQPQHF
NA	TRBV4-3	TRBJ2-5	CASSLRGGGETQYF
NA	TRBV5-6	TRBJ2-1	CASSLDSPNEQFF
NA	TRBV15	TRBJ2-1	CATSVDDLEQFF
NA	TRBV7-9	TRBJ2-7	CASSSGPTRQHPYEQYF
NA	TRBV6-2/TRBV6-3	TRBJ2-1	CASSYSLLKEQFF
NA	TRBV5-1	TRBJ2-7	CASSNGTYYEQYF